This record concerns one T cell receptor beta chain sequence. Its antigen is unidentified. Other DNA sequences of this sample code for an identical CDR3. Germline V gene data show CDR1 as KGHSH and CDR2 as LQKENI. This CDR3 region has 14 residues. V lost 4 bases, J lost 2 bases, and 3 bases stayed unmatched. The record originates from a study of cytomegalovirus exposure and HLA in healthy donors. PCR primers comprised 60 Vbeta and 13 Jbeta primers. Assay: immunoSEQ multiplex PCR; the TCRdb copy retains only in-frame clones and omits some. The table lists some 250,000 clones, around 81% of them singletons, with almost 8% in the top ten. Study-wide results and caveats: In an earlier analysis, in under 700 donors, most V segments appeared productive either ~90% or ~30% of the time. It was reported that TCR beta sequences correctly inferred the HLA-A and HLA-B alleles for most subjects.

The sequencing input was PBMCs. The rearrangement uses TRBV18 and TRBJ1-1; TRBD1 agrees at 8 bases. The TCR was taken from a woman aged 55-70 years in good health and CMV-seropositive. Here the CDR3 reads CASSRGQGNTEAFF. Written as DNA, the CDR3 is TGTGCCAGCTCACGAGGACAGGGTAACACTGAAGCTTTCTTT.